This T cell receptor beta chain is from a study of shared clonotypes between healthy human individuals. On the study more broadly: Ranging from 18 to 49 in age, donors were two women and a few men. CD4 naive and memory got three plates each, CD8 naive two, CD8 memory one. Overall study results and limits: The naive CD4 repertoires of a handful of donors were compared, and about 5% of clonotypes were shared. In general, naive subsets displayed greater estimated richness than memory subsets did.

This CDR3 has 14 amino acids. CDR1 MGHRA and CDR2 YSYEKL come from the germline V gene. Trimming took 4 bases from V and 8 from J; bases not matched to a gene: 9. For this clone: Its specificity is unknown.

Measured with immunoSEQ multiplex PCR; TCRdb has only the in-frame clones, and not every one. Of over a million clones in the sample, 95% to 99% are singletons; the top ten hold approximately 0.44%. The clonotype comes from a man younger than 40 in good health. Sequencing was carried out using naive CD4+ T cells sorted from blood. As for subset: CD45RA+ positively selected. V gene TRBV4-1 combines with J gene TRBJ1-2, with 8 nucleotides matching TRBD1. DNA of the CDR3: TGCGCCAGCAGCCGAAAGACAGGGGAGGAGGGCTACACCTTC. It codes for CASSRKTGEEGYTF.